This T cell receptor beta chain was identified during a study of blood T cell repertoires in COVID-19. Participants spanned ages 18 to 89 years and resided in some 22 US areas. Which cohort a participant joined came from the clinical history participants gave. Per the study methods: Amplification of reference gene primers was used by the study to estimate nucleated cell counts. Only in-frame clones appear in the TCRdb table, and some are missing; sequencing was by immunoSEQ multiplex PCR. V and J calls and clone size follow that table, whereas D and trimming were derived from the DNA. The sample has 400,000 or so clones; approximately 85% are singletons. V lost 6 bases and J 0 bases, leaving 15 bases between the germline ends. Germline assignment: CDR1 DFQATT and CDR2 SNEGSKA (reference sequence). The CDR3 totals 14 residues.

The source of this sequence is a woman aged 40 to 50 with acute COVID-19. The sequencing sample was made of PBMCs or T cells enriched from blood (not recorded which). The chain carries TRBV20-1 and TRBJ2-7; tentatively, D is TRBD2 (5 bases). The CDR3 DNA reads TGCAGTGCCAGTCGGGGTAGGCTCTCCTACGAGCAGTACTTC. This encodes CSASRGRLSYEQYF.